Sequencing of this T cell receptor beta chain was carried out in a study of T cells after yellow fever vaccination. Notes on the study in general: Post-booster repertoires contained most primary-vaccination clones again (roughly 97% CD4, around 88% CD8).

This clonotype came up many times. What it binds is not known. This CDR3 is built from 13 residues. V lost 8 bases and J 0 bases, leaving 7 bases between the germline ends. Germline CDR1 and CDR2: MDHEN and SYDVKM. Template switching with 5'RACE generated the TCR cDNA and added a universal primer site and UMIs. TCRdb re-called the 5' RACE reads with MiXCR, one entry per CDR3 protein. The sample records 250,000 or so distinct CDR3 sequences, approximately 3.5% being singletons. The TCR originated in a man younger than 35 who received the YFV17D yellow fever vaccine. This rearrangement joins TRBV28 to TRBJ2-2; D remains unclear. The sample was PBMCs, taken 15 days after the yellow fever booster vaccination. CDR3 loop: CASPNPNTGELFF. For the CDR3, the DNA is TGTGCCAGCCCCAACCCGAACACCGGGGAGCTGTTTTTT.